Listed below are T cell receptor beta chains from one sample, sequenced in a study of radiation and T cells in renal cell carcinoma. Repertoires were generated with immunoSEQ multiplex PCR, while TCRdb's copy carries only in-frame clones and drops some. The sample has 150,000 to 200,000 clones; 88% are singletons. The starting material was blood, obtained from a patient whose treatment included radiotherapy and nephrectomy. These receptors were obtained from a woman in her forties or fifties with renal cell carcinoma. Both conserved end residues are part of each CDR3. A D gene is named only where the DNA matches it firmly.

j_call d_call v_call cdr3_aa
TRBJ1-5 - TRBV7-9 CASSPENREGQPQHF
TRBJ2-1 TRBD2 TRBV19 CASSIGGLYNEQFF
TRBJ2-1 TRBD2 TRBV5-1 CASSLEGTSGYNEQFF
TRBJ2-2 - TRBV29-1 CSAWGQYTGELFF
TRBJ1-2 - TRBV13 CASRFRQARKNYGYTF
TRBJ1-1 - TRBV5-1 CASSPNGPRTEAFF
TRBJ2-5 TRBD2 TRBV25-1 CASSEGTSGGPGTQYF
TRBJ1-2 - TRBV30 CAWDEGINYGYTF
TRBJ1-5 - TRBV7-2 CASSLGGVRHSNQPQHF
TRBJ1-5 - TRBV27 CASSLQGSRGGPQHF
TRBJ1-4 - TRBV30 CAWSGRQNNEKLFF
TRBJ2-5 - TRBV11-2 CASSLGGRPRSETQYF
TRBJ1-4 - TRBV5-1 CASRLIQGTNEKLFF
TRBJ1-4 TRBD1 TRBV6-1 CASSEPGQGLLNEKLFF
TRBJ2-7 - TRBV5-4 CASSFWGRRDTYEQYF
TRBJ1-5 - TRBV9 CASSVGDQPQHF
TRBJ2-7 - TRBV5-6 CASSKFNEQYF
TRBJ1-4 - TRBV6-1 CASSEARAATFNEKLFF
TRBJ2-3 - TRBV30 CAWSVGGPSSTDTQYF
TRBJ2-3 TRBD2 TRBV4-3 CASSQDLVDGGGPDTQYF
TRBJ1-2 - TRBV12-5 CASGFTPGRNPSF
TRBJ2-1 TRBD1 TRBV7-2 CASSLEGAVNNEQFF
TRBJ2-1 - TRBV5-4 CASSLTGLPNEQFF
TRBJ1-6 TRBD1 TRBV2 CASSDVRGNSPLHF
TRBJ2-3 - TRBV6-1 CASLTGPSTDTQYF
TRBJ2-7 TRBD1 TRBV11-2 CASSLVGQGSYEQYF
TRBJ2-5 - TRBV20-1 CSARYRETQYF
TRBJ1-2 - TRBV2 CASRGDFLYGYTF
TRBJ1-4 - TRBV5-1 CASSWVGQLNEKLFF
TRBJ2-3 - TRBV6-5 CAARATGKRDTQYF
TRBJ1-2 TRBD1 TRBV5-4 CASRGPPTGGINYGYTF
TRBJ1-5 - TRBV14 CASSPLGRKHQPQHF
TRBJ1-5 TRBD1 TRBV19 CASSIEDREWQPQHF
TRBJ2-1 TRBD2 TRBV5-4 CASSLVGGGARNEQFF
TRBJ2-5 TRBD1 TRBV9 CASSFGTGVLETQYF
TRBJ2-3 - TRBV10-3 CAISESVWGTDTQYF
TRBJ2-2 - TRBV28 CASSLSGTAEGELFF
TRBJ1-3 - TRBV9 CASSVGLWVSPGNTIYF
TRBJ2-3 - TRBV19 CASSIYRGGQENTQYF
TRBJ2-3 - TRBV19 CASSIGGGTDTQYF
TRBJ1-2 - TRBV11-2 CASSFRTSGYTF
TRBJ1-2 - TRBV19 CASRNRGPQDYGYTF
TRBJ1-2 TRBD1 TRBV2 CASSIGQGDLYGYTF
TRBJ2-1 - TRBV5-6 CASSPWGNSYNEQFF
TRBJ1-3 - TRBV19 CASMPGSGNTIYF
TRBJ1-1 - TRBV5-1 CASSLEVEATEAFF